The sequence of this T cell receptor (beta chain) was determined in a study of T cell clonality in common variable immunodeficiency. Study findings and constraints: Compared with controls, CVID subjects had fewer shared TCRbeta clones. CVID subjects had higher TCRbeta clonality than healthy controls, most marked in about a third. Reportedly, TCR beta sequences from common variable immunodeficiency showed fewer deletions and N-nucleotide insertions.

This clone was found many times. Its antigen is still unknown. The read falls 3 residues short of the CDR3 end, and the missing part is taken from the germline J gene. Aged about 9 to 64 years, CVID subjects averaged approximately 36 years old. Germline V gene data show CDR1 as SQVTM and CDR2 as ANQGSEA. The CDR3 sequence is 14 residues long. Trimming left V 4 bases short and J 3 bases short, with 15 bases between. Sequencing was performed with immunoSEQ multiplex PCR; in TCRdb, only in-frame clones are kept and a portion is missing. The table lists about 35,000 clones, no singletons, with around 30% in the top ten.

The V call is TRBV29-1, the J call TRBJ1-1; D gene uncertain. This receptor was identified in a human donor with common variable immunodeficiency. Sequenced input: peripheral blood mononuclear cells. CDR3 sequence: CSVGSGLRDTEAFF. The CDR3 bases that were read are TGCAGCGTTGGGTCAGGTCTAAGGGACACTGAA.